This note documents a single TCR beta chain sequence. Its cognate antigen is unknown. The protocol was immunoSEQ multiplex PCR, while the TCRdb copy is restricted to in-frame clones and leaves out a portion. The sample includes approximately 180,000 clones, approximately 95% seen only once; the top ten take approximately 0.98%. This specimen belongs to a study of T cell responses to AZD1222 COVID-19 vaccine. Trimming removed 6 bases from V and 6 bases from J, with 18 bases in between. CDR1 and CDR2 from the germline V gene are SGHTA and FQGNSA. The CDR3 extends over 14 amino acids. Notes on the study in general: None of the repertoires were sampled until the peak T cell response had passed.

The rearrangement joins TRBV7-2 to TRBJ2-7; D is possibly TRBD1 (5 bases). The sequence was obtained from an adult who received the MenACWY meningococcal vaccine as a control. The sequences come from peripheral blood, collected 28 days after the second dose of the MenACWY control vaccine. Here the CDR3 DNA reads TGTGCCAGCAGTCCCGACAACAGGCTACGCGAGCAGTACTTC. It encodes CASSPDNRLREQYF.